One and the same sample provided the 27 T cell receptor beta chains below, sequenced in a study of identical twins. TCRdb recomputed calls from the 5' RACE reads with MiXCR, one row per CDR3 protein. This sample has some 560,000 distinct CDR3 sequences, with 7.5% to 10% found just once. The same sample was also studied in work on yellow fever vaccine responses in identical twins.

The sample consisted of PBMCs. The receptor source for this set is a woman aged 18-30 years in good health.

The table lists this clonotype with a few counts. The chain couples TRBV18 to TRBJ1-1, with a possible D match to TRBD1 (6 bases). Trimming cost V 6 bases and J 7 bases, with 15 bases left between them. This CDR3 region has 13 residues. Germline loops: CDR1 KGHSH, CDR2 LQKENI. For the CDR3, the DNA is TGTGCCAGCTCCTCGGACAGTTTGGGTGAAGCTTTCTTT. Amino acids: CASSSDSLGEAFF.

The chain couples TRBV4-1 to TRBJ1-2; 9 positions match TRBD1. The germline V gene has CDR1 MGHRA and CDR2 YSYEKL. The CDR3 is made up of 15 amino acids. J was trimmed by 6 bases and V by 1 base; bases with no gene match: 6. In DNA form, the CDR3 reads TGCGCCAGCAGCCAAGGGGACAGGGTATTGAATGGCTACACCTTC. This translates into CASSQGDRVLNGYTF.

The chain has TRBV7-6 and TRBJ2-2; weak D call: TRBD2 (5 bases). Trimming cost V 5 bases and J 4 bases, with 14 bases left between them. Germline CDR1 SGHVS, CDR2 FNYEAQ. CDR3 length: 15 residues. The CDR3 region is CASSATSSPTGELFF. CDR3 DNA sequence: TGTGCCAGCAGCGCTACTAGTAGCCCCACCGGGGAGCTGTTTTTT.

This clonotype was counted only a few times. V is TRBV11-2 and J is TRBJ2-7, with D perhaps assigned TRBD1 or TRBD2 (5 bases each). The length of the CDR3 is 15 residues. The germline V gene has CDR1 SGHAT and CDR2 FQNNGV. V shed 6 bases and J shed 0 bases, with 15 bases lying between them. CDR3 residues: CASRNRDGSSYEQYF. CDR3 DNA sequence: TGTGCCAGCAGGAACCGGGACGGCAGCTCCTACGAGCAGTACTTC.

This rearrangement joins TRBV12-3 or TRBV12-4 to TRBJ2-7; D remains unclear. CDR3 length equals 15 residues. Trimming left V 5 bases short and J 1 base short, with 15 bases between. CDR3 coding DNA: TGTGCCAGCAGTACCGACCCCCCAGGATCCTACGAGCAGTACTTC. This sequence encodes CASSTDPPGSYEQYF.

In DNA form, the CDR3 reads TGTGCCAGCAGTCCGCCCCCCGGGACTAGCGGGACAAATGAGCAGTTCTTC. Encoded protein: CASSPPPGTSGTNEQFF. The rearrangement uses TRBV28 and TRBJ2-1, with 13 bases aligning to TRBD2. The trim removed 5 bases at V and 7 bases at J, leaving 11 bases unmatched. The CDR3 has 17 residues. CDR1 is MDHEN and CDR2 is SYDVKM in the germline V gene.

This clonotype was found many times. This CDR3 reads CASSPRGGYEQYF. CDR3 nucleotides: TGTGCCAGCAGTCCCCGGGGCGGGTACGAGCAGTACTTC. This rearrangement joins TRBV27 to TRBJ2-7; D tentatively reads TRBD1 or TRBD2 (5 bases each). The CDR3 contains 13 residues. Germline V gene lookup returns CDR1 MNHEY and CDR2 SMNVEV (reference sequence). V was clipped by 5 bases and J by 4 bases, with 12 bases between them.

This rearrangement joins TRBV5-1 to TRBJ2-1, with D possibly being TRBD1 or TRBD2 (5 bases each). Looked up from germline, CDR1 is SGHRS and CDR2 is YFSETQ. With 3 bases removed from V and 2 bases from J, the gap between germline ends came to 24 bases. The CDR3 extends over 19 amino acids. As DNA, the CDR3 is TGCGCCAGCAGCTCCCCCAATTTCTCGGACGGGGCGCCCTACAATGAGCAGTTCTTC. This encodes CASSSPNFSDGAPYNEQFF.

This clonotype was counted at least ten times. The chain employs TRBV7-9 and TRBJ2-7; D might be TRBD1 or TRBD2, each matching 5 bases. Germline loops: CDR1 SEHNR, CDR2 FQNEAQ (reference sequence). The V gene lost 5 bases and the J gene lost 4 bases, with 9 bases spanning the gap. The CDR3 is made up of 12 amino acids. The CDR3 protein is CASSGDGYEQYF. The DNA of the CDR3 is TGTGCCAGCAGCGGGGACGGTTACGAGCAGTACTTC.

This clonotype was detected many times. The chain joins TRBV3-1 to TRBJ2-1, with D perhaps TRBD1 or TRBD2 (5 bases each). The V end lost 5 bases, the J end lost 9 bases, and 14 bases lay between the germline ends. The CDR3 loop spans 13 amino acids. Germline CDR1 LGHDT, CDR2 YNNKEL (reference sequence). This chain's CDR3 is CASSSWGSAEQFF. DNA for the CDR3: TGTGCCAGCAGCTCATGGGGGTCTGCTGAGCAGTTCTTC.

This clonotype has a handful of counts. J is TRBJ2-7 and V is TRBV7-9, with 9 bases aligning to TRBD1. The CDR3 is 14 residues long. With V trimmed by 5 bases and J by 4 bases, 6 bases remained unmatched. Germline V gene lookup returns CDR1 SEHNR and CDR2 FQNEAQ (reference sequence). CDR3 nucleotides: TGTGCCAGCAGCCACCCCGGGACAGGGTACGAGCAGTACTTC. Its translation is CASSHPGTGYEQYF.

At least ten counts were recorded for this clonotype. The chain recombines TRBV18 with TRBJ2-5, with 9 bases fitting TRBD1. With 4 bases clipped from V and 5 bases from J, the junction kept 11 bases outside the gene matches. The CDR3 is 16 residues long. Germline-derived CDR1 and CDR2 are KGHSH and LQKENI. The CDR3 is CASSQTSGTGLETQYF. The CDR3 DNA follows: TGTGCCAGCTCACAAACCTCCGGGACAGGGTTGGAGACCCAGTACTTC.

This clonotype has more than one count but fewer than ten. The rearrangement joins TRBV7-2 to TRBJ2-2, with D perhaps matching TRBD2 (5 bases). Germline values: CDR1 SGHTA, CDR2 FQGNSA. The CDR3 extends over 14 amino acids. V gave up 5 bases and J gave up 3 bases, with 10 bases separating them. CDR3 sequence (DNA): TGTGCCAGCAGCCGCCCGGGGTACACCGGGGAGCTGTTTTTT. Its translation is CASSRPGYTGELFF. Full variable domain (remainder filled in from reference TRBV7-2 and TRBJ2-2): GAGVSQSPSNKVTEKGKDVELRCDPISGHTALYWYRQSLGQGLEFLIYFQGNSAPDKSGLPSDRFSAERTGGSVSTLTIQRTQQEDSAVYLCASSRPGYTGELFFGEGSRLTVL.

This chain uses TRBV30 with TRBJ1-5; maybe TRBD1 (5 bases). Germline V gives CDR1 GTSNPN, CDR2 SVGIG (reference sequence). The CDR3 totals 18 residues. V was cut by 2 bases and J by 0 bases, with 20 bases left in between. The CDR3 DNA follows: TGTGCCTGGAGTCCCTCCGGGGCCTTCTCCCATAGCAATCAGCCCCAGCATTTT. Translated: CAWSPSGAFSHSNQPQHF. Based on the CDR3 plus reference TRBV30 and TRBJ1-5, the full variable domain is SQTIHQWPATLVQPVGSPLSLECTVEGTSNPNLYWYRQAAGRGLQLLFYSVGIGQISSEVPQNLSASRPQDRQFILSSKKLLLSDSGFYLCAWSPSGAFSHSNQPQHFGDGTRLSIL.

The V call is TRBV7-2, the J call TRBJ2-5, with 9 bases fitting TRBD2. CDR1 and CDR2 (germline): SGHTA, FQGNSA. This CDR3 is built from 17 residues. Trimming cost V 1 base and J 6 bases; bases outside gene matches: 12. The CDR3 sequence: CASSLGGGGGVSKTQYF. The DNA of the CDR3 is TGTGCCAGCAGCTTAGGCGGCGGCGGGGGGGTCTCGAAGACCCAGTACTTC. Full variable domain (outside the CDR3, taken from reference TRBV7-2 and TRBJ2-5): GAGVSQSPSNKVTEKGKDVELRCDPISGHTALYWYRQSLGQGLEFLIYFQGNSAPDKSGLPSDRFSAERTGGSVSTLTIQRTQQEDSAVYLCASSLGGGGGVSKTQYFGPGTRLLVL.

This clonotype was observed a few times. The chain has TRBV4-2 and TRBJ1-1; TRBD1 might be the D (5 bases). This CDR3 region has 15 residues. Trimming took off 6 bases at V and 1 base at J, with 15 bases between the two ends. Germline lookup yields CDR1 LGHNA and CDR2 YNFKEQ. The CDR3 region is CASSLGTAGNTEAFF. CDR3 DNA: TGTGCCAGCAGTCTGGGGACCGCGGGGAACACTGAAGCTTTCTTT.

J is TRBJ2-1 and V is TRBV12-3 or TRBV12-4; the match to TRBD2 covers 13 bases. V was clipped by 6 bases and J by 13 bases; unmatched bases: 6. The CDR3 consists of 13 residues. CDR3 in DNA: TGTGCCAGCAGCCTAACTAGCGGGGGGGATCAGTTCTTC. It encodes CASSLTSGGDQFF.

The J gene is TRBJ2-5, the V gene TRBV5-5, with D possibly matching TRBD1 (6 bases). Deletions cut 4 bases from V and 4 bases from J, with 17 bases between. The CDR3 has 15 residues. The germline gives CDR1 SGHKS, CDR2 YYEKEE (reference sequence). CDR3 sequence: CASSLQNTGRETQYF. The CDR3, as DNA: TGTGCCAGCAGCCTCCAAAATACAGGGAGAGAGACCCAGTACTTC. The full variable domain, rest sourced from reference TRBV5-5 and TRBJ2-5, is DAGVTQSPTHLIKTRGQQVTLRCSPISGHKSVSWYQQVLGQGPQFIFQYYEKEERGRGNFPDRFSARQFPNYSSELNVNALLLGDSALYLCASSLQNTGRETQYFGPGTRLLVL.

The V gene is TRBV20-1, the J gene TRBJ2-3; TRBD2 matches 8 bases. J gave up 4 bases and V 0 bases, and 6 bases lay outside the gene matches. Per germline, CDR1 DFQATT and CDR2 SNEGSKA (reference sequence). CDR3 length equals 15 residues. The CDR3 DNA follows: TGCAGTGCTAGAGATCTGCGGGAGGCGGCAGATACGCAGTATTTT. Translation gives CSARDLREAADTQYF.

About this clonotype itself: This may come from a read error, since a much larger clone is one base off. DNA for the CDR3: TGCAGGGCTTTCTGGGGTGGCCGGGGCGAGCAGTACTTC. It encodes CRAFWGGRGEQYF. The chain employs TRBV20-1 and TRBJ2-7; D is possibly TRBD2 (5 bases). CDR1 is DFQATT and CDR2 is SNEGSKA in the germline V gene (reference sequence). The CDR3 totals 13 residues.

This clonotype has only a few counts. The V call is TRBV12-3 or TRBV12-4, the J call TRBJ2-5, with 8 bases that match TRBD2. The trim removed 8 bases at V and 0 bases at J, leaving 5 bases unmatched. This CDR3 is built from 14 residues. The CDR3 DNA reads TGTGCCAGCGGGAAGGGACTAGACCAAGAGACCCAGTACTTC. As protein: CASGKGLDQETQYF.

This clonotype was recorded many times. The chain combines TRBV10-2 with TRBJ2-7; 7 bases map to TRBD2. The junction had 3 bases not matched to a gene; V was cut back by 4 bases and J by 0 bases. CDR1 is WSHSY and CDR2 is SAAADI in the germline V gene. CDR3 size: 14 residues. The CDR3 region has the DNA TGCGCCAGCAGTGCGGCTAGCGGCTCCTACGAGCAGTACTTC. Protein: CASSAASGSYEQYF.

This clonotype occurred a few times. The rearrangement joins TRBV9 to TRBJ1-1; 7 bases agree with TRBD1. The CDR3 totals 15 residues. The V segment lost 0 bases and the J segment 3 bases; nucleotides outside the gene matches: 5. Germline CDR1 reads SGDLS; CDR2 reads YYNGEE. The CDR3 sequence is CASSVGGQAYTEAFF. The CDR3 DNA reads TGTGCCAGCAGCGTAGGCGGACAGGCTTACACTGAAGCTTTCTTT. Looking up the rest from reference TRBV9 and TRBJ1-1 gives the full variable domain: DSGVTQTPKHLITATGQRVTLRCSPRSGDLSVYWYQQSLDQGLQFLIQYYNGEERAKGNILERFSAQQFPDLHSELNLSSLELGDSALYFCASSVGGQAYTEAFFGQGTRLTVV.

This clonotype showed up just a few times. The V call is TRBV2, the J call TRBJ2-1, with 12 bases identical to TRBD2. V lost 5 bases, J lost 9 bases, and 8 bases stayed unmatched. The germline V gene has CDR1 SNHLY and CDR2 FYNNEI. CDR3 length: 15 residues. The CDR3 sequence is CASSTVGLAGSEQFF. CDR3 nucleotides: TGTGCCAGCAGTACCGTAGGACTAGCGGGGAGTGAGCAGTTCTTC.

This clonotype was observed a few times. The rearrangement joins TRBV9 to TRBJ1-5, with D unresolved. V shed 3 bases and J shed 4 bases, with 11 bases lying between them. Germline-derived CDR1 and CDR2 are SGDLS and YYNGEE. CDR3 length equals 14 residues. The CDR3 sequence: CASSATTGNQPQHF. CDR3 coding DNA: TGTGCCAGCAGCGCCACGACGGGGAATCAGCCCCAGCATTTT. Looking up the rest from reference TRBV9 and TRBJ1-5 gives the full variable domain: DSGVTQTPKHLITATGQRVTLRCSPRSGDLSVYWYQQSLDQGLQFLIQYYNGEERAKGNILERFSAQQFPDLHSELNLSSLELGDSALYFCASSATTGNQPQHFGDGTRLSIL.

In its sample, this clonotype was seen a few times. The chain joins TRBV20-1 to TRBJ2-7, with a tentative D call TRBD1 (6 bases). The germline gives CDR1 DFQATT, CDR2 SNEGSKA (reference sequence). CDR3 length equals 12 residues. The V end was cut by 6 bases, the J end by 6 bases, with 15 bases between. The CDR3 spells CSAPAFRGEQYF. The CDR3 nucleotides read TGCAGTGCGCCGGCTTTCAGGGGCGAGCAGTACTTC.

The chain employs TRBV5-5 and TRBJ2-5; D is possibly TRBD2 (6 bases). CDR1 SGHKS and CDR2 YYEKEE come from the germline V gene (reference sequence). Trimming removed 2 bases from V and 4 bases from J, with 15 bases in between. The CDR3 runs 15 residues. Written as DNA, the CDR3 is TGTGCCAGCAGCTTCTCCCGGGGGATGGGAGAGACCCAGTACTTC. It encodes CASSFSRGMGETQYF.